The rows below give T cell receptor beta chains drawn from one sample of a study of OX40 agonist ivuxolimab in advanced cancers. Clones were read by immunoSEQ multiplex PCR, and TCRdb kept only the in-frame ones, dropping some. The sample holds under 75,000 clones, 84% seen once. The material was CD4+ or CD8+ T cells sorted from blood, obtained in a trial of the OX40 agonist ivuxolimab. Source of these receptors: an adult with an advanced solid tumor such as melanoma, head and neck, liver or kidney cancer. CDR3s include the opening cysteine and the closing phenylalanine or tryptophan. The D gene is left open where the match is weak. Only part of the rows carry a size: once, few, many, or a class if the clone is expanded.

J | size | D | V | CDR3 | DNA
TRBJ2-2 | - | TRBD1 | TRBV5-4 | CASSTGQTFAGELFF | TGTGCCAGCAGTACGGGACAGACTTTCGCCGGGGAGCTGTTTTTT
TRBJ2-4 | - | - | TRBV6-6 | CATAPQLAKNIQYF | TGTGCCACCGCCCCCCAACTAGCCAAAAACATTCAGTACTTC
TRBJ1-1 | few | - | TRBV10-3 | CAISDKGGTEAFF | TGTGCCATCAGTGATAAGGGTGGCACTGAAGCTTTCTTT
TRBJ1-4 | - | - | TRBV5-4 | CASSWAQGGKLFF | TGTGCCAGCAGCTGGGCCCAAGGGGGAAAACTGTTTTTT
TRBJ2-7 | - | TRBD2 | TRBV19 | CASSPRTSGSYEQYF | TGTGCCAGTAGTCCCCGGACTAGCGGGAGCTACGAGCAGTACTTC
TRBJ2-1 | - | TRBD1 | TRBV5-4 | CASSLGQGAYNEQFF | TGTGCCAGCAGCCTGGGACAGGGGGCCTACAATGAGCAGTTCTTC
TRBJ2-1 | - | TRBD1 | TRBV9 | CASRPPGTVDNEQFF | TGTGCCAGCAGACCTCCCGGGACAGTTGACAATGAGCAGTTCTTC
TRBJ1-1 | few | - | TRBV18 | CASSPPIRGTEAFF | TGTGCCAGCTCACCACCGATAAGGGGCACTGAAGCTTTCTTT
TRBJ2-7 | - | - | TRBV18 | CASSARGPPGDEQYF | TGTGCCAGCTCAGCTAGGGGACCCCCCGGAGACGAGCAGTACTTC
TRBJ2-3 | - | TRBD2 | TRBV19 | CASSTTSGSTDTQYF | TGTGCCAGTAGTACGACTAGCGGGAGCACAGATACGCAGTATTTT
TRBJ1-1 | once | - | TRBV7-2 | CASSRDSYTEAFF | TGTGCCAGCAGCAGAGACAGTTACACTGAAGCTTTCTTT
TRBJ2-2 | - | - | TRBV19 | CASSQRGGAYTGELFF | TGTGCCAGTAGCCAGAGGGGGGGCGCTTACACCGGGGAGCTGTTTTTT
TRBJ2-5 | - | - | TRBV5-4 | CASSLDSPSGQETQYF | TGTGCCAGCAGCTTGGATAGCCCGTCAGGCCAAGAGACCCAGTACTTC
TRBJ1-1 | - | - | TRBV5-1 | CASSLWRAGTEAFF | TGCGCCAGCAGCCTCTGGAGGGCTGGCACTGAAGCTTTCTTT
TRBJ1-2 | - | TRBD1 | TRBV5-1 | CASSSGTGGARGSGYTF | TGCGCCAGCAGCAGTGGGACAGGGGGCGCAAGGGGGAGTGGCTACACCTTC
TRBJ2-1 | - | - | TRBV2 | CASSALSASYNEQFF | TGTGCCAGCAGTGCCCTCTCGGCCTCCTACAATGAGCAGTTCTTC
TRBJ1-2 | - | - | TRBV4-1 | CASSQSIVRGQPNGYTF | TGCGCCAGCAGCCAGTCCATAGTAAGGGGACAACCTAATGGCTACACCTTC